This T cell receptor beta chain comes out of a study of Ad26.COV2.S vaccination and SARS-CoV-2 variants (TCRdb year 2021). For context, the study as a whole: Donors in the vaccine arm were drawn from COV1001, a phase I-IIa trial of Ad26.COV2.S in healthy adults that was multicentre, randomized, double-blind and placebo-controlled. Dosing of Ad26.COV2.S was intramuscular, at either 5x10^10 or 1x10^11 viral particles, delivered as one shot or as two shots spaced 56 days apart. Sequencing of the TCRbeta repertoire served to evaluate the specificity and breadth of SARS-CoV-2-reactive T cell receptors following Ad26.COV2.S vaccination. The TCR-sequenced set comprised approximately 32 samples: some 19 Ad26.COV2.S vaccine recipients, 5 placebo recipients and 8 SARS-CoV-2 convalescent individuals. Participants in the trial were split at random into five groups of five each, receiving low-dose or high-dose Ad26.COV2.S once or twice, or else placebo on both occasions. Throughout the experiments and outcome assessment, investigators stayed blinded to trial group allocation.

Looking up the germline V gene (reference sequence) yields CDR1 MNHNY and CDR2 SVGAGI. Cut back by 6 bases and 10 bases, the V and J ends lie 16 bases apart. The CDR3, from cysteine to phenylalanine, totals 13 residues. Only CDR3 DNA is held: 39 bases, read in frame from base 1. What the research found in general, with its limitations: After vaccination, spike-specific CD8+ and CD4+ T cell responses were reported to show substantial breadth. It was noted by the authors that total T cell responses may have been underestimated by the TCR breadth and depth analyses. The study was not powered to compare responses between vaccine doses or regimens. Vaccine and placebo recipients had similar non-spike TCR breadth, a finding consistent with the vaccine containing only spike. Spike-specific TCR breadth was higher in Ad26.COV2.S recipients than in placebo recipients (P = 0.0014).

The treatment or condition label, as the study defines it: around 19 received Ad26.COV2.S at low or high dose, single or two shots; about 5 received placebo; per-sample allocation not given. Repertoires of vaccine and placebo recipients were sequenced from samples collected on day 63 after the first injection. In Cohort 1b, around 23 adults aged 18-55 years were enrolled at a single site in Boston, USA, between 29 July and 7 August 2020. As a vaccine, Ad26.COV2.S was a replication-incompetent adenovirus type 26 vector that expressed a prefusion-stabilized SARS-CoV-2 spike protein derived from the original Wuhan strain. The immunoSEQ Assay was used to sequence TCRbeta CDR3 regions. After extraction, genomic DNA underwent amplification by bias-controlled multiplex PCR, followed by high-throughput sequencing. From the authors' description of their analysis: To quantify the absolute abundance of every unique TCRbeta CDR3 region, sequences were collapsed and filtered. T cell fraction was estimated by normalizing TCRbeta template counts to usable DNA, which was measured by amplifying reference genes present in all nucleated cells. Repertoire TCRs were annotated as SARS-CoV-2-specific by exact matching of V gene, CDR3 amino acid sequence and J gene to a known reactive TCR set. The reference SARS-CoV-2 TCR set came from MIRA and was filtered for enrichment in COVID-19-positive ImmuneCODE repertoires, removing public or cross-reactive TCRs. Using the MIRA antigens, annotated TCRs were further analysed by specific ORF or by position within an ORF. Depth was the summed frequency of annotated unique rearrangements, while breadth was defined as annotated unique rearrangements over total unique productive rearrangements. Two-sided Wilcoxon rank-sum tests were used to compare TCR breadth between groups. As stored in TCRdb, this immuneACCESS dataset retains in-frame rearrangements with V and J assigned. A fraction of the clones does not appear; measured against another copy, unresolved V genes explain less than half of the discrepancy, and the remainder lacks a known reason. D and trimming come from the DNA, and the V and J calls and clone size come from that table. The sample data list about 350,000 clones, and around 88% of these were observed just once. Jointly, the top ten make up around 11% of the sample.

This clone was observed once. Its antigen remains unidentified. Base qualities are not provided; no much larger clone lies one nucleotide away. This TCR came from a person aged 18-60 years who received the Ad26.COV2.S COVID-19 vaccine or a placebo. The V and J genes are TRBV6-6 and TRBJ2-1, with the D gene too uncertain to name. Sequenced here: peripheral blood, sampled in a trial of Ad26.COV2.S vaccine versus placebo. The sequenced DNA is TGTGCCAGCAGGGCGCCCGCTAATGACGAGCAGTTCTTC. Protein translation: CASRAPANDEQFF.